This TCR beta chain appears in the sequencing data of a study of CD8 T cells in ankylosing spondylitis. Findings and caveats of the study: Researchers reportedly found disease-linked clones significantly enriched in matched ankylosing spondylitis synovial fluid.

TCRdb reanalysed the 5' RACE reads using MiXCR and keeps one entry per CDR3 protein. Here the sample spans roughly 250,000 distinct CDR3 sequences, about 10% being singletons. About this clonotype: The antigen is unknown.

CDR3 length: 15 residues. The germline V and J ends were trimmed by 0 bases and 0 bases, with 8 bases remaining between them. The germline gives CDR1 LGHDT, CDR2 YNNKEL (reference sequence). The genes are TRBV3-1 and TRBJ2-5, with D uncertain. The TCR sequence derives from a male donor with ankylosing spondylitis or in good health (not recorded which). Sequencing was performed on blood, either unsorted or a sorted T cell fraction (not recorded which). The CDR3 reads CASSQDIAYQETQYF. CDR3 DNA: TGTGCCAGCAGCCAAGATATTGCGTACCAAGAGACCCAGTACTTC.